Listed here are 26 T cell receptor beta chains from one sample, sequenced in a study of T cells in Graves' hyperthyroidism and ophthalmopathy. Researchers amplified the TCR beta CDR3 regions from RNA transcripts. In the first-round RT-PCR of the TCR CDR3, the HTBI primer set was used. Each CDR3 protein gets one entry after TCRdb re-called the multiplex PCR reads with MiXCR. The data hold around 300,000 distinct CDR3 sequences, with 13% observed a single time. The sequenced material came from blood. Receptor source: a woman in her thirties with Graves' hyperthyroidism that later progressed to Graves' ophthalmopathy.

This clonotype occurred many times. The genes are TRBV4-2 and TRBJ1-1, with a tentative D call TRBD1 (5 bases). CDR1 and CDR2 (germline): LGHNA, YNFKEQ. The CDR3 sequence is 15 residues long. Trimming took off 1 base at V and 3 bases at J, with 12 bases between the two ends. The CDR3 is CASSQAQGSDTEAFF. The DNA of the CDR3 is TGTGCCAGCAGCCAAGCTCAGGGTAGTGACACTGAAGCTTTCTTT.

This clonotype was picked up many times. The V and J genes are TRBV6-1 and TRBJ2-5; D gene unclear. Trimming cost V 5 bases and J 5 bases, with 15 bases left between them. This CDR3 has 14 amino acids. Germline loops: CDR1 MNHNS, CDR2 SASEGT. CDR3 coding DNA: TGTGCCAGCAGTTCTGGGTTGGCGTGGGAGACCCAGTACTTC. The encoded protein is CASSSGLAWETQYF.

Note on this clonotype: This sequence may be a read error, since a much larger clone differs from it by one base. The J gene is TRBJ1-2, the V gene TRBV6-1; D is ambiguous. CDR3 length: 13 residues. CDR1 is MNHNS, CDR2 SASEGT, per germline. CDR3 in DNA: TGTGCCAGCATACGCATGGGAACCTATGGCCACACCTTC. Its protein is CASIRMGTYGHTF.

The sample holds many counts of this clonotype. The genes are TRBV30 and TRBJ2-7; possible D gene TRBD2, 6 bases. The V and J ends lost 5 bases and 3 bases respectively, with 11 bases between them. This CDR3 has 12 residues. CDR1 and CDR2 from the germline V gene are GTSNPN and SVGIG (reference sequence). The CDR3 protein is CAWSVRDYEQYF. CDR3 sequence (DNA): TGTGCCTGGTCCGTGCGGGACTACGAGCAGTACTTC.

The table lists this clonotype with many counts. The V gene is TRBV9, the J gene TRBJ2-5; D may match TRBD1 or TRBD2 (6 bases each). Germline V gene data show CDR1 as SGDLS and CDR2 as YYNGEE. Trimming stripped 0 bases from V and 1 base from J, with 10 bases between. The CDR3 spans 15 residues. The CDR3 here is CASSVVGGGQETQYF. CDR3 bases: TGTGCCAGCAGCGTAGTTGGAGGGGGCCAAGAGACCCAGTACTTC.

A few counts support this clonotype. V usage is TRBV20-1 and J usage is TRBJ2-1, with TRBD2 matching 16 bases. Germline V gives CDR1 DFQATT, CDR2 SNEGSKA (reference sequence). Unmatched junction bases numbered 19, after V lost 3 bases and J lost 8 bases. CDR3 length: 20 amino acids. CDR3 coding DNA: TGCAGTGCTAGTACCTTTCCGGGACTAGCGGGAGGGCCGGTTAAGGATGAGCAGTTCTTC. Protein product: CSASTFPGLAGGPVKDEQFF.

This clonotype was counted ten times or more. This chain links TRBV2 with TRBJ2-3; 12 bases fit TRBD2. This CDR3 has 16 amino acids. Trimming removed 3 bases from V and 2 bases from J; junction bases left unmatched: 3. CDR1 and CDR2 (germline): SNHLY, FYNNEI. DNA of the CDR3: TGTGCCAGCAGTGAGGGACTAGCGGGCCCCACAGATACGCAGTATTTT. It specifies CASSEGLAGPTDTQYF.

This clonotype has a count of ten or more. The CDR3 DNA reads as TGCGCCAGCAGCTTGGACCCTCCGGGGGGGTTCAATGAGCAGTTCTTC. As protein: CASSLDPPGGFNEQFF. The gene calls are TRBV5-1 and TRBJ2-1; 8 nucleotides align to TRBD2. CDR1 is SGHRS, CDR2 YFSETQ, per germline. This CDR3 region has 16 residues. Trimming at V came to 0 bases and at J to 6 bases, leaving 8 bases not matched to a gene.

V usage is TRBV7-2 and J usage is TRBJ1-2, with unresolved D. Trimming removed 5 bases at V and 4 bases at J, with 8 bases between. Germline loops: CDR1 SGHTA, CDR2 FQGNSA. This CDR3 comprises 12 residues. Here the CDR3 reads CASSIGSYGYTF. As DNA, the CDR3 is TGTGCCAGCAGCATTGGGTCCTATGGCTACACCTTC.

This clonotype was counted only a few times. The V and J genes are TRBV5-6 and TRBJ2-5; 9 nucleotides agree with TRBD2. Germline CDR1 and CDR2: SGHDT and YYEEEE. The junction had 10 bases not matched to a gene; V was cut back by 2 bases and J by 5 bases. The CDR3 is 16 amino acids. The CDR3 region is CASSFPSAGGIETQYF. The CDR3 coding sequence is TGTGCCAGCAGCTTCCCCTCGGCGGGGGGGATCGAGACCCAGTACTTC.

The genes are TRBV30 and TRBJ2-7; 9 bases map to TRBD1. This CDR3 has 14 amino acids. CDR1 and CDR2 from the germline V gene are GTSNPN and SVGIG (reference sequence). Unmatched junction bases numbered 10, after V lost 4 bases and J lost 6 bases. CDR3 DNA: TGTGCCTGGACCTTCGGGACAGGGTTATCCGAGCAGTACTTC. Protein: CAWTFGTGLSEQYF. Supplemented by reference TRBV30 and TRBJ2-7, the full variable domain reads SQTIHQWPATLVQPVGSPLSLECTVEGTSNPNLYWYRQAAGRGLQLLFYSVGIGQISSEVPQNLSASRPQDRQFILSSKKLLLSDSGFYLCAWTFGTGLSEQYFGPGTRLTVT.

In this sample, this clonotype turned up a few times. Sequence at one end of the junction differs from germline and may be a read error. V and J are TRBV5-4 and TRBJ2-5; D possibly matches TRBD1 or TRBD2 (5 bases each). This CDR3 spans 16 amino acids. Per the germline V gene, CDR1 is SGHNT and CDR2 is YYREEE (reference sequence). The CDR3 coding sequence is TGTGCCAGCAGCTTGGGGCCGGGGACGATTAAAGAAACCCAGTACTTC. Protein sequence: CASSLGPGTIKETQYF.

This clonotype has a count of ten or more. The chain couples TRBV12-3 or TRBV12-4 to TRBJ2-1; 10 nucleotides agree with TRBD2. The CDR3 covers 16 residues. The V segment lost 6 bases and the J segment 7 bases; nucleotides outside the gene matches: 12. The CDR3 protein is CASSPPGLAFMNEQFF. CDR3 sequence (DNA): TGTGCCAGCAGCCCTCCGGGACTAGCGTTTATGAATGAGCAGTTCTTC.

This clonotype appeared many times. The chain is built from TRBV6-1 and TRBJ2-7; 7 bases map to TRBD1. Unmatched junction bases numbered 4, after V lost 6 bases and J lost 2 bases. Germline V lookup: CDR1 MNHNS, CDR2 SASEGT. There are 13 residues in the CDR3. CDR3 sequence: CASSVGQAYEQYF. DNA for the CDR3: TGTGCCAGCAGCGTCGGACAGGCCTACGAGCAGTACTTC.

This clonotype was counted ten times or more. V is TRBV7-9 and J is TRBJ2-7; 7 nucleotides line up with TRBD2. CDR1 SEHNR and CDR2 FQNEAQ come from the germline V gene (reference sequence). J lost 0 bases, V lost 0 bases, and 8 bases had no gene match. CDR3 length: 17 amino acids. The CDR3 DNA follows: TGTGCCAGCAGCTTAGCCCCTCCGCAGCGGGACTCCTACGAGCAGTACTTC. This translates into CASSLAPPQRDSYEQYF.

This clonotype appeared many times. The chain employs TRBV12-3 or TRBV12-4 and TRBJ2-1; TRBD2 aligns across 12 bases. The CDR3 runs to 15 residues. V dropped 7 bases and J dropped 7; count of bases not matched to a gene: 8. The CDR3 coding sequence is TGTGCCAGCACTCGACTAGCGGGAGATAGGAATGAGCAGTTCTTC. Amino acid sequence: CASTRLAGDRNEQFF.

This clonotype was observed many times. This rearrangement joins TRBV15 to TRBJ2-7; a possible D gene is TRBD2 (6 bases). Germline V gives CDR1 LNHNV, CDR2 YYDKDF (reference sequence). The CDR3 has 14 residues. V was pared by 0 bases and J by 4 bases, with 10 bases between. The chain's CDR3 is CATSRDPGEYEQYF. The CDR3 region has the DNA TGTGCCACCAGCAGAGATCCGGGGGAGTACGAGCAGTACTTC.

The table lists this clonotype with many counts. This chain joins TRBV27 and TRBJ2-1; 7 bases are a match to TRBD2. V gave up 3 bases and J gave up 10 bases; unmatched junction bases: 9. The CDR3 extends over 14 amino acids. The germline gives CDR1 MNHEY, CDR2 SMNVEV (reference sequence). The CDR3 nucleotides read TGTGCCAGCAGTTTGGTGGGGGGGGTGATCGAGCAGTTCTTC. Translated: CASSLVGGVIEQFF.

This clonotype was detected a few times. CDR3 nucleotide sequence: TGCAGTGCTACCCCCTTACAAGGGAGCCTGTTTTTT. It translates to CSATPLQGSLFF. The rearrangement joins TRBV20-1 to TRBJ2-2; weak D call: TRBD2 (5 bases). V lost 4 bases, J lost 14 bases, and 17 bases lay in between. CDR3 size: 12 residues. Germline CDR1 reads DFQATT; CDR2 reads SNEGSKA (reference sequence).

In the case of this clonotype: This clone may be a read error of a much larger clone one base away. The chain joins TRBV6-2 or TRBV6-3 to TRBJ2-3; D is perhaps TRBD1 (6 bases). Germline V gene sequence: CDR1 MNHEY, CDR2 SVGEGT. There are 14 residues in the CDR3. V was pared by 5 bases and J by 2 bases, with 11 bases between. CDR3 residues: CASSPRGNTDTQYF. The CDR3 DNA follows: TGTGCCAGCAGTCCTAGGGGGAACACAGATACGCAGTATTTT.

A few counts support this clonotype. The V gene is TRBV19, the J gene TRBJ1-5; weak D call: TRBD1 (5 bases). Trimming removed 2 bases from V and 5 bases from J, with 13 bases in between. There are 15 residues in the CDR3. Germline CDR1 LNHDA, CDR2 SQIVND (reference sequence). The CDR3 nucleotides read TGTGCCAGTAGTATATTGAGGGGAATGGATCAGCCCCAGCATTTT. This encodes CASSILRGMDQPQHF.

There are many counts of this clonotype. A much larger clone sits a single nucleotide away, making a read error possible. J is TRBJ1-1 and V is TRBV7-3; D not resolved. Germline V CDR1 and CDR2: SGHTA, FQGTGA. The CDR3 totals 13 residues. Here the CDR3 reads CASSLRGGTETFF. CDR3 DNA: TGTGCCAGCAGCTTAAGGGGAGGCACTGAAACTTTCTTT.

About this clonotype itself: It may be a read error: a sequence one base away is much more abundant. This chain uses TRBV28 with TRBJ1-1; weak D call: TRBD1 (6 bases). The CDR3 sequence is 14 residues long. CDR1 is MDHEN, CDR2 SYDVKM, per germline. V was pared by 5 bases and J by 7 bases, with 17 bases between. The CDR3 DNA follows: TGTGCCAGCAGTCCCAGCAGACAGGCCTTTGAAGCTTTCTTT. Encoded protein: CASSPSRQAFEAFF. Based on the CDR3 plus reference TRBV28 and TRBJ1-1, the full variable domain is DVKVTQSSRYLVKRTGEKVFLECVQDMDHENMFWYRQDPGLGLRLIYFSYDVKMKEKGDIPEGYSVSREKKERFSLILESASTNQTSMYLCASSPSRQAFEAFFGQGTRLTVV.

The chain joins TRBV7-3 to TRBJ2-1; D gene uncertain. V shed 7 bases and J shed 9 bases, with 13 bases lying between them. Germline V gene data show CDR1 as SGHTA and CDR2 as FQGTGA. The CDR3 is 12 amino acids. CDR3 nucleotide sequence: TGTGCCAGCACCCCTTCTTCTACTGAGCAGTTCTTC. The encoded protein is CASTPSSTEQFF.

In its sample, this clonotype was seen many times. The chain uses TRBV7-2 and TRBJ2-7; D gene ambiguous. Trimming shortened V by 5 bases and J by 3 bases, and 14 bases separated the two germline ends. This CDR3 has 14 residues. Germline CDR1 SGHTA, CDR2 FQGNSA. The CDR3 DNA sequence: TGTGCCAGCAGCCCCGCCGTTGGGGTCTACGAGCAGTACTTC. Protein: CASSPAVGVYEQYF.

The sample holds a few counts of this clonotype. The genes are TRBV6-1 and TRBJ2-7; D call uncertain. V shed 2 bases and J shed 1 base, with 6 bases lying between them. The germline gives CDR1 MNHNS, CDR2 SASEGT. CDR3 size: 13 residues. The CDR3 here is CASSERFSYEQYF. The CDR3 bases are TGTGCCAGCAGTGAAAGATTTTCCTACGAGCAGTACTTC.